One sample yielded the 24 T cell receptor beta chains listed below, sequenced in a study of cytomegalovirus exposure and HLA in healthy donors. The PCR used 60 Vbeta and 13 Jbeta primers. Clones were sequenced by immunoSEQ multiplex PCR, and TCRdb holds only the in-frame ones, with some missing. The data show about 140,000 clones, with roughly 78% seen just once and 2.2% held by the top ten. Sequences were obtained from PBMCs. The receptor set was obtained from a man aged 30 to 45 in good health and CMV-seronegative.

The chain has TRBV10-2 and TRBJ2-1, with 12 bases fitting TRBD2. The germline CDR1 and CDR2 sequences are WSHSY and SAAADI. V trimming: 6 bases; J trimming: 6 bases; junction bases outside the gene matches: 6. This CDR3 has 15 amino acids. The DNA for the CDR3 is TGCGCCAGCAGCCGCTCTAGCGGGAGGGCCAATGAGCAGTTCTTC. Protein: CASSRSSGRANEQFF.

V usage is TRBV15 and J usage is TRBJ2-2; the match to TRBD1 covers 8 bases. The CDR3 runs to 17 residues. Germline trimming cut 4 bases from V and 4 bases from J; bases unmatched to any gene: 11. Germline V lookup: CDR1 LNHNV, CDR2 YYDKDF (reference sequence). Here the CDR3 DNA reads TGTGCCACCAGCAAGCCCACAGGACAGGGACCCACCGGGGAGCTGTTTTTT. It translates to CATSKPTGQGPTGELFF. The whole variable domain, filled in from reference TRBV15 and TRBJ2-2, reads DAMVIQNPRYQVTQFGKPVTLSCSQTLNHNVMYWYQQKSSQAPKLLFHYYDKDFNNEADTPDNFQSRRPNTSFCFLDIRSPGLGDTAMYLCATSKPTGQGPTGELFFGEGSRLTVL.

This chain uses TRBV2 with TRBJ1-1; 8 bases are shared with TRBD1. This CDR3 is built from 13 residues. Per the germline V gene, CDR1 is SNHLY and CDR2 is FYNNEI. V dropped 6 bases and J dropped 4; count of bases not matched to a gene: 4. The DNA for the CDR3 is TGTGCCAGCAGCGGACAGGGAAGCACTGAAGCTTTCTTT. Amino acids: CASSGQGSTEAFF.

This chain uses TRBV28 with TRBJ1-1, with 11 bases lining up with TRBD1. This CDR3 region has 14 residues. Germline V gene sequence: CDR1 MDHEN, CDR2 SYDVKM. With 5 bases clipped from V and 10 bases from J, the junction kept 9 bases outside the gene matches. This chain's CDR3 is CASSLGTGGAGAFF. The CDR3 nucleotides read TGTGCCAGCAGTCTGGGGACAGGGGGGGCTGGAGCTTTCTTT. The full variable domain, in which reference TRBV28 and TRBJ1-1 provide the parts outside the CDR3, is DVKVTQSSRYLVKRTGEKVFLECVQDMDHENMFWYRQDPGLGLRLIYFSYDVKMKEKGDIPEGYSVSREKKERFSLILESASTNQTSMYLCASSLGTGGAGAFFGQGTRLTVV.

The chain combines TRBV2 with TRBJ2-7; D not certain. Per germline, CDR1 SNHLY and CDR2 FYNNEI. Trimming took off 2 bases at V and 9 bases at J, with 8 bases between the two ends. This CDR3 has 11 residues. The CDR3 region is CASSEFSRQYF. In DNA, the CDR3 is TGTGCCAGCAGTGAATTTTCCAGGCAGTACTTC.

The rearrangement links TRBV5-1 to TRBJ2-7; D not certain. Germline V gene data show CDR1 as SGHRS and CDR2 as YFSETQ. Between the trimmed V and J ends, which lost 0 bases and 3 bases, there was a span of 13 bases. CDR3 length equals 15 residues. The CDR3 protein is CASSLGLTYLYEQYF. The CDR3 nucleotides read TGCGCCAGCAGCTTGGGGCTCACATACCTCTACGAGCAGTACTTC.

The genes are TRBV9 and TRBJ2-1; D is ambiguous. The CDR3 covers 15 residues. CDR1 SGDLS and CDR2 YYNGEE come from the germline V gene. V dropped 2 bases and J dropped 6 bases, with 15 bases sitting between them. As DNA, the CDR3 is TGTGCCAGCAGCGTCCCACCCCAGGCAGCCAATGAGCAGTTCTTC. Encoded protein: CASSVPPQAANEQFF. The whole variable domain, filled in from reference TRBV9 and TRBJ2-1, reads DSGVTQTPKHLITATGQRVTLRCSPRSGDLSVYWYQQSLDQGLQFLIQYYNGEERAKGNILERFSAQQFPDLHSELNLSSLELGDSALYFCASSVPPQAANEQFFGPGTRLTVL.

This sequence joins TRBV6-1 and TRBJ1-2; D is perhaps TRBD1 (6 bases). CDR3 length: 15 amino acids. Germline lookup yields CDR1 MNHNS and CDR2 SASEGT. V was cut by 5 bases and J by 3 bases, with 16 bases left in between. DNA for the CDR3: TGTGCCAGCAGTTCCGGGACAACTTCGGACTATGGCTACACCTTC. Protein: CASSSGTTSDYGYTF.

This clone was picked up a small number of times. V usage is TRBV28 and J usage is TRBJ2-7; D gene uncertain. Per the germline V gene, CDR1 is MDHEN and CDR2 is SYDVKM. Trimming left V 6 bases short and J 3 bases short, with 6 bases between. The CDR3 loop spans 11 amino acids. This CDR3 reads CASSQFYEQYF. The CDR3 bases are TGTGCCAGCAGCCAATTCTACGAGCAGTACTTC.

The chain joins TRBV5-6 to TRBJ2-1; 9 bases fit TRBD2. The CDR3 is 17 amino acids. Trimming removed 4 bases from V and 2 bases from J; junction bases left unmatched: 10. Germline CDR1 is SGHDT and CDR2 is YYEEEE. CDR3 DNA sequence: TGTGCCAGCAGCCTGGGGCTAGCGGGGCTGCCCTACAATGAGCAGTTCTTC. This sequence encodes CASSLGLAGLPYNEQFF.

The chain employs TRBV10-1 and TRBJ1-3; tentative D call: TRBD1 (6 bases). Trimming stripped 3 bases from V and 2 bases from J, with 14 bases between. The CDR3 runs 16 residues. The V gene's germline CDR1 is WNHNN and CDR2 SYGVQD (reference sequence). CDR3 sequence (DNA): TGCGCCAGCAGTGACGCCGGGACACCGACTGGAAACACCATATATTTT. Translated: CASSDAGTPTGNTIYF.

The rearrangement uses TRBV30 and TRBJ2-3; D is uncertain. The CDR3 contains 12 residues. The germline CDR1 and CDR2 sequences are GTSNPN and SVGIG (reference sequence). With 2 bases removed from V and 5 bases from J, the gap between germline ends came to 8 bases. The CDR3 nucleotides are TGTGCCTGGAGTCGGGTGCGAGATACGCAGTATTTT. Translating it yields CAWSRVRDTQYF.

V gene TRBV10-2 combines with J gene TRBJ1-1; D unresolved. Germline-derived CDR1 and CDR2 are WSHSY and SAAADI. V dropped 11 bases and J dropped 0 bases, with 13 bases sitting between them. The CDR3 totals 13 residues. CDR3 nucleotide sequence: TGCGCCGCGGCTAGCCGGATGAACACTGAAGCTTTCTTT. Translating gives CAAASRMNTEAFF.

This chain connects TRBV27 to TRBJ1-5, with a possible D match to TRBD1 (6 bases). This CDR3 contains 15 residues. V was shortened by 5 bases and J by 3 bases, with 14 bases between the two germline ends. Germline V lookup: CDR1 MNHEY, CDR2 SMNVEV (reference sequence). This CDR3 is CASSPDRSFNQPQHF. In nucleotides, the CDR3 is TGTGCCAGCAGTCCGGACAGATCTTTCAATCAGCCCCAGCATTTT.

V usage is TRBV14 and J usage is TRBJ2-1; 11 nucleotides agree with TRBD2. V dropped 5 bases and J dropped 3; count of bases not matched to a gene: 12. Per the germline V gene, CDR1 is SGHDN and CDR2 is FVKESK. The CDR3 has 18 amino acids. As DNA, the CDR3 is TGTGCCAGCAGCTCGGGACTAGCGGAGCTCATCCTCTACAATGAGCAGTTCTTC. Translated: CASSSGLAELILYNEQFF.

J is TRBJ2-7 and V is TRBV28; D might be TRBD2 (7 bases). The V gene lost 5 bases and the J gene lost 5 bases, with 16 bases spanning the gap. The CDR3 loop spans 14 amino acids. Per germline, CDR1 MDHEN and CDR2 SYDVKM. CDR3 loop: CASSEGGNGNEQYF. The CDR3 DNA reads TGTGCCAGCAGTGAGGGGGGGAACGGGAACGAGCAGTACTTC.

This clone showed up just once. In nucleotides, the CDR3 is TGTGCCAGCAGTGAATCAGATAACGGCAATCAGCCCCAGCATTTT. This gives the protein CASSESDNGNQPQHF. The chain recombines TRBV2 with TRBJ1-5; D is unclear. The V and J ends lost 2 bases and 2 bases respectively, with 10 bases between them. Looked up from germline, CDR1 is SNHLY and CDR2 is FYNNEI. The length of the CDR3 is 15 residues.

The chain has TRBV21-1 and TRBJ2-7; the DNA was not compared with TRBD1, the D call given in the table. TRBV21-1 is a recognized pseudogene. This CDR3 spans 19 amino acids. The CDR3 DNA follows: TGTGCCAGCAGCATGTCAGTGGAGAATGGACATTATAGTCGTGACGAGCAGTACTTC. Residues: CASSMSVENGHYSRDEQYF.

A single count supports this clone. The chain recombines TRBV5-1 with TRBJ1-3; possibly TRBD1 for D (6 bases). Germline-derived CDR1 and CDR2 are SGHRS and YFSETQ. V dropped 3 bases and J dropped 1 base, with 8 bases sitting between them. The CDR3 is 14 residues long. Written as DNA, the CDR3 is TGCGCCAGCAGCTCAGGGGAGTCTGGAAACACCATATATTTT. Protein sequence: CASSSGESGNTIYF.

This rearrangement joins TRBV6-1 to TRBJ1-5; tentative D call: TRBD1 (5 bases). Germline V gene lookup returns CDR1 MNHNS and CDR2 SASEGT. The CDR3 totals 15 residues. Trimming pared 2 bases from V and 4 bases from J, leaving 12 bases between. CDR3 sequence: CASSETGVINQPQHF. In DNA, the CDR3 is TGTGCCAGCAGTGAAACAGGAGTAATTAATCAGCCCCAGCATTTT.

The chain recombines TRBV5-4 with TRBJ2-7; the match to TRBD2 covers 7 bases. Germline CDR1 is SGHNT and CDR2 is YYREEE (reference sequence). CDR3 length equals 13 residues. Trimming took 2 bases from V and 4 from J; bases not matched to a gene: 3. CDR3 nucleotides: TGTGCCAGCAGCTTTGCCGGGGGGTACGAGCAGTACTTC. This encodes CASSFAGGYEQYF.

In nucleotides, the CDR3 is TGCGCCAGCAGTGAGGGGCAGGGGGTTGGCTACACCTTC. It codes for CASSEGQGVGYTF. The J gene is TRBJ1-2, the V gene TRBV10-2; 7 nucleotides match TRBD1. J gave up 7 bases and V 2 bases, and 4 bases lay outside the gene matches. The germline CDR1 and CDR2 sequences are WSHSY and SAAADI. This CDR3 spans 13 amino acids.

The chain carries TRBV2 and TRBJ2-7; TRBD1 matches at 8 bases. The trim removed 5 bases at V and 0 bases at J, leaving 3 bases unmatched. CDR1 and CDR2 (germline): SNHLY, FYNNEI. The CDR3 runs to 14 residues. Here the CDR3 DNA reads TGTGCCAGCAGTCGGACAGGGAACTCCTACGAGCAGTACTTC. Translation gives CASSRTGNSYEQYF.

This chain connects TRBV7-8 to TRBJ2-7, with D perhaps TRBD2 (5 bases). Per the germline V gene, CDR1 is SGHVS and CDR2 is FQNEAQ. Between the trimmed V and J ends, which lost 4 bases and 5 bases, there was a span of 18 bases. This CDR3 has 15 amino acids. CDR3 sequence (DNA): TGTGCCAGCAGCTCGTGGGAAGGAGCGGTGGACGAGCAGTACTTC. This gives the protein CASSSWEGAVDEQYF.